This TCR beta chain was recorded in a study of T-cell reconstitution after alpha-beta-depleted transplantation in children. Study-wide results and caveats: Most T-cell counts and diversity one year after the transplant came from T cells that were newly produced. Alpha-beta T cells about two months after transplant reportedly derived from several hundred expanded graft clones. High day-60 TCRbeta diversity in some patients came from surviving recipient T cells and thymic progenitors.

From germline, CDR1 is LNHDA and CDR2 SQIVND (reference sequence). Trimming removed 4 bases from V and 0 bases from J, with 9 bases in between. The CDR3 totals 14 residues. This clonotype has just one count. Its target is unknown. This sample's TCRbeta library carried unique molecular identifier barcodes. A single record per CDR3 protein comes from TCRdb applying MiXCR to the PCR reads. Of about 440,000 distinct CDR3 sequences in the sample, roughly 43% are singletons; the top ten hold roughly 27%. The chain couples TRBV19 to TRBJ1-2; D is unresolved. Source: PBMCs, taken before TCRalphabeta/CD19-depleted stem cell transplant. This TCR derives from a girl aged 2-10 years with aplastic anemia, due to receive a stem cell transplant. In nucleotides, the CDR3 is TGTGCCAGTAGTACCGATCCAACTAACTATGGCTACACCTTC. Its translation: CASSTDPTNYGYTF.